This T cell receptor (beta chain) was retrieved from a study of blood T cell repertoires in COVID-19. For the study at large: Some COVID-19 samples were acute and others convalescent; all came from the United States, Italy and Spain.

The CDR3 is made up of 17 amino acids. Trimming took 4 bases from V and 8 from J; bases not matched to a gene: 10. From germline, CDR1 is LGHDT and CDR2 YNNKEL (reference sequence). Only one count was recorded for this clone. In the study's own analysis: Amplified reference gene primers provided the basis for estimating nucleated cell counts. TCRdb keeps only in-frame clones here, not all; method: immunoSEQ multiplex PCR. That table is the source of V, J and clone size, and D and trimming were worked out from the DNA. Here the sample spans approximately 120,000 clones, around 90% being singletons. This chain links TRBV3-1 (or the pseudogene TRBV3-2) with TRBJ2-1, with 14 bases that match TRBD2. The TCR was taken from a human donor in a cohort sampled during active COVID-19. The sequenced sample consisted of peripheral blood. In DNA, the CDR3 is TGTGCCAGCAGCCCGGGGACTAGCGGGAGCACCGGGTATGAGCAGTTCTTC. It yields the protein CASSPGTSGSTGYEQFF.